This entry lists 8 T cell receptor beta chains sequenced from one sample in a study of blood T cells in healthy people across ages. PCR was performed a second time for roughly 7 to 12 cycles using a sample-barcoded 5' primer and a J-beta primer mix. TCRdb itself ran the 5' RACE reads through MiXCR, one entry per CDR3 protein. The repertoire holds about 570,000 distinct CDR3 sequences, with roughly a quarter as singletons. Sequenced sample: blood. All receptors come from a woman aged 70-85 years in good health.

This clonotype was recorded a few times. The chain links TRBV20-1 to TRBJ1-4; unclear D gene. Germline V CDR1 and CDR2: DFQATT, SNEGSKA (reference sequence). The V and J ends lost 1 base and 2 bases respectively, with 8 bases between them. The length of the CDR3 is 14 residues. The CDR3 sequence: CSARAHPTNEKLFF. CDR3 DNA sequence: TGCAGTGCTAGAGCCCACCCCACTAATGAAAAACTGTTTTTT.

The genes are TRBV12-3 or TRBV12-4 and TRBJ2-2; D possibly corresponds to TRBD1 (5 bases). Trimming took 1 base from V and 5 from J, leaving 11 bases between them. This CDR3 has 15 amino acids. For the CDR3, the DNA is TGTGCCAGCAGTTTAGTTCAAGGGGCGACCGGGGAGCTGTTTTTT. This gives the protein CASSLVQGATGELFF.

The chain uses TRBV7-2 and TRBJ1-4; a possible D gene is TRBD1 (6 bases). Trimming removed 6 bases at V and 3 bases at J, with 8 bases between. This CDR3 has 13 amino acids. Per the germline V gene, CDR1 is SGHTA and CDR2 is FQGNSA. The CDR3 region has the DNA TGTGCCAGCAGTCAGGGGCCTAATGAAAAACTGTTTTTT. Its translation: CASSQGPNEKLFF.

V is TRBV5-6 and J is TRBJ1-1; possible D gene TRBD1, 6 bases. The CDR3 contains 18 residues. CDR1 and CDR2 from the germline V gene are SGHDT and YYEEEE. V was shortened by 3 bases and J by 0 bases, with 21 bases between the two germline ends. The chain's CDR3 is CASSWDSFLGDMNTEAFF. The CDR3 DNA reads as TGTGCCAGCAGCTGGGATTCGTTTCTCGGGGACATGAACACTGAAGCTTTCTTT.

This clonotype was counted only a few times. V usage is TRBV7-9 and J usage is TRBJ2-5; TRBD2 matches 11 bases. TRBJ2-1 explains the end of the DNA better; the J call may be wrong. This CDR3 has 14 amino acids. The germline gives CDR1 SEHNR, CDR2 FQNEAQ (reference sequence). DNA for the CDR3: TGTGCCAGCAGCTTTAGCGGGGGGGCCAATGAGCAGTTCTTC. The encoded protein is CASSFSGGANEQFF.

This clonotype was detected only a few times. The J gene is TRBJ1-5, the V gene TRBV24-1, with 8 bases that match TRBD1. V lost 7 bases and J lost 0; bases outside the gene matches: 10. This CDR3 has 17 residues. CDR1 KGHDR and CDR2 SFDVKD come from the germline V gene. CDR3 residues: CATSPTGGGYSNQPQHF. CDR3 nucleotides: TGTGCCACCAGCCCAACAGGGGGAGGATATAGCAATCAGCCCCAGCATTTT.

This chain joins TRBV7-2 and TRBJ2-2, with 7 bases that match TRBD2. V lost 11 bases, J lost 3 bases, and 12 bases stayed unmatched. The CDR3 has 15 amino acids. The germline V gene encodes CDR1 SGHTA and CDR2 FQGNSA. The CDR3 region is CASRRGGGYTGELFF. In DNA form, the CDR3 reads TGTGCCTCCCGGCGGGGCGGGGGTTACACCGGGGAGCTGTTTTTT.

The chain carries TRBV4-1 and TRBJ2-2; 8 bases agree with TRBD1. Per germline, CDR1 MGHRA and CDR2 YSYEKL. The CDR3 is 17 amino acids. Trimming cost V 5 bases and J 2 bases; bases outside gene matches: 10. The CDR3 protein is CASSSPRTGLNTGELFF. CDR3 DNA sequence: TGCGCCAGCAGCTCCCCCAGGACAGGGCTTAACACCGGGGAGCTGTTTTTT.